This entry lists 9 T cell receptor beta chains sequenced from one sample in a study of cytomegalovirus exposure and HLA in healthy donors (TCRdb year 2017). The library was produced with the immunoSEQ multiplex PCR assay. A mixture of 60 forward primers for TCR Vbeta segments and 13 reverse primers for TCR Jbeta segments was used in the multiplex PCR. This is the immuneACCESS table as TCRdb keeps it, with only in-frame sequences that have V and J called. A part of the clones is gone; compared with another copy, unresolved V genes explain less than half, and the rest is unexplained. For this sample there are some 180,000 clones; around four fifths appear just once. The ten largest clones capture roughly 3.5% of the sample. Input material: PBMCs. These receptors were collected from a woman aged 60-75 years in good health and CMV-seropositive.

The chain couples TRBV11-2 to TRBJ2-2; D remains ambiguous. Looked up from germline, CDR1 is SGHAT and CDR2 is FQNNGV. The V end lost 2 bases, the J end lost 8 bases, and 9 bases lay between the germline ends. The CDR3 covers 13 residues. The CDR3 bases are TGTGCCAGCAGCTTACTCGAGGCAGGGGAGCTGTTTTTT. Residues: CASSLLEAGELFF.

The rearrangement joins TRBV13 to TRBJ2-7; perhaps TRBD2 as D (7 bases). Trimming stripped 2 bases from V and 0 bases from J, with 23 bases between. The CDR3 is made up of 19 amino acids. Germline V lookup: CDR1 PRHDT, CDR2 FYEKMQ (reference sequence). CDR3 in DNA: TGTGCCAGCAGCTTATTCATCGTCGAGGGGGGGCCGTCCTCCTACGAGCAGTACTTC. This sequence encodes CASSLFIVEGGPSSYEQYF.

The chain uses TRBV30 and TRBJ2-1, with D possibly TRBD1 on 5 matching bases. From germline, CDR1 is GTSNPN and CDR2 SVGIG (reference sequence). The CDR3 totals 13 residues. V lost 3 bases and J 5 bases, leaving 11 bases between the germline ends. The CDR3: CAWRGRANNEQFF. The CDR3 DNA sequence: TGTGCCTGGAGGGGCAGGGCGAACAATGAGCAGTTCTTC.

The CDR3, as DNA: TGCGCCAGCAGCCAAGTCGGACTAGCTGGTGAGCAGTTCTTC. It encodes CASSQVGLAGEQFF. The chain carries TRBV4-1 and TRBJ2-1, with 8 nucleotides matching TRBD2. The CDR3 loop spans 14 amino acids. Germline loops: CDR1 MGHRA, CDR2 YSYEKL. The J segment lost 9 bases and the V segment lost 1 base, leaving 5 bases of the junction unmatched.

The genes are TRBV5-1 and TRBJ1-1; weak D call: TRBD1 (5 bases). The CDR3 is 13 amino acids. The germline CDR1 and CDR2 sequences are SGHRS and YFSETQ. V was cut by 4 bases and J by 4 bases, with 11 bases left in between. In DNA form, the CDR3 reads TGCGCCAGCAGCACTACCGACAGCACTGAAGCTTTCTTT. Its translation is CASSTTDSTEAFF.

The chain uses TRBV18 and TRBJ2-7, with D possibly TRBD2 on 5 matching bases. Trimming took 0 bases from V and 0 from J, leaving 9 bases between them. CDR3 size: 15 residues. Germline CDR1 and CDR2: KGHSH and LQKENI. The CDR3 DNA follows: TGTGCCAGCTCACCACCCGGAGGCTTCTCCTACGAGCAGTACTTC. Its protein is CASSPPGGFSYEQYF.

The chain carries TRBV5-1 and TRBJ1-6; TRBD1 agrees at 11 bases. The CDR3 is 17 amino acids. Germline V gene lookup returns CDR1 SGHRS and CDR2 YFSETQ. V lost 3 bases to trimming and J lost 3 bases; unmatched junction nucleotides: 5. This CDR3 is CASSSGQGAFYNSPLHF. Written as DNA, the CDR3 is TGCGCCAGCAGCTCAGGACAGGGGGCGTTCTATAATTCACCCCTCCACTTT. The whole variable domain, filled in from reference TRBV5-1 and TRBJ1-6, reads KAGVTQTPRYLIKTRGQQVTLSCSPISGHRSVSWYQQTPGQGLQFLFEYFSETQRNKGNFPGRFSGRQFSNSRSEMNVSTLELGDSALYLCASSSGQGAFYNSPLHFGNGTRLTVT.

The rearrangement uses TRBV5-1 and TRBJ2-5; D not certain. TRBJ2-7 explains the end of the DNA better; the J call may be wrong. This CDR3 comprises 14 residues. Germline values: CDR1 SGHRS, CDR2 YFSETQ. CDR3 residues: CASRSSTSPNEQYF. The CDR3 region has the DNA TGCGCCAGTAGATCCTCCACCTCTCCAAACGAGCAGTACTTC.

In DNA form, the CDR3 reads TGTGCCAGCAGTGATGCTAGCGGGGCCTACAATGAGCAGTTCTTC. Protein product: CASSDASGAYNEQFF. The chain employs TRBV2 and TRBJ2-1, with 9 bases matching TRBD2. V lost 3 bases to trimming and J lost 2 bases; unmatched junction nucleotides: 2. CDR1 is SNHLY and CDR2 is FYNNEI in the germline V gene. This CDR3 contains 15 residues.